The rows below give T cell receptor beta chains drawn from one sample of a study of CD8 T cells in ankylosing spondylitis. TCRdb recomputed calls from the 5' RACE reads with MiXCR, one row per CDR3 protein. Among about 220,000 distinct CDR3 sequences listed, around 18% were seen once. Sequencing used blood, either unsorted or a sorted T cell fraction (not recorded which). The source of these receptors is a male donor with ankylosing spondylitis. Both conserved end residues are part of each CDR3. Fields, in order: V gene, clone size, CDR3 protein. For some rows the clone size is stated as once, few or many, or as a class when expanded; others skip it.

v_gene: TRBV9; abundance: -; CDR3aa: CASSRLGTGVDEQYF
v_gene: TRBV7-9; abundance: few; CDR3aa: CASTRGDRLNTIYF
v_gene: TRBV12-3/TRBV12-4; abundance: few; CDR3aa: CASRPVGRNEQFF
v_gene: TRBV20-1; abundance: few; CDR3aa: CSARVLAGVWYIDTQYF
v_gene: TRBV5-1; abundance: many; CDR3aa: CASSLATQEAGFNYGYTF
v_gene: TRBV27; abundance: -; CDR3aa: CASSLLQGNYEQYF
v_gene: TRBV11-3; abundance: few; CDR3aa: CASGQGGNIQYF
v_gene: TRBV4-1; abundance: -; CDR3aa: CASSQDSSSGSLYNEQFF
v_gene: TRBV29-1; abundance: -; CDR3aa: CSVPRKITDTQYF
v_gene: TRBV10-3; abundance: -; CDR3aa: CATRRVRNTIYF
v_gene: TRBV7-8; abundance: -; CDR3aa: CASSLWGQRAGELFF
v_gene: TRBV4-1; abundance: many; CDR3aa: CASSPSLALNSYEQYF
v_gene: TRBV27; abundance: many; CDR3aa: CASSFSGSAYEQYF
v_gene: TRBV5-1; abundance: few; CDR3aa: CASSGELAAYNEQFF
v_gene: TRBV12-3/TRBV12-4; abundance: few; CDR3aa: CASSPWDRVKDDSGNTIYF
v_gene: TRBV29-1; abundance: few; CDR3aa: CSVGAGAEQFF
v_gene: TRBV20-1; abundance: few; CDR3aa: CSARGIQGRGTSGREYNEQFF
v_gene: TRBV7-9; abundance: -; CDR3aa: CASSDQFRGPSYEQYF
v_gene: TRBV2; abundance: -; CDR3aa: CASSARASGYYEQYF
v_gene: TRBV29-1; abundance: few; CDR3aa: CSVEKREVLSEQYF
v_gene: TRBV9; abundance: -; CDR3aa: CASSVAAPPGADTQYF
v_gene: TRBV10-3; abundance: -; CDR3aa: CAISGTGGNYGYTF
v_gene: TRBV11-1; abundance: -; CDR3aa: CASSLTLAGDPSGNTDTQYF
v_gene: TRBV7-9; abundance: few; CDR3aa: CASSFGLSAAETQYF
v_gene: TRBV9; abundance: -; CDR3aa: CASSVSAEGSPLHF
v_gene: TRBV7-9; abundance: few; CDR3aa: CASSLVDRSYEQYF
v_gene: TRBV12-3/TRBV12-4; abundance: many; CDR3aa: CASSSGQGNQPQHF
v_gene: TRBV9; abundance: few; CDR3aa: CASSVNSSPGANVLTF
v_gene: TRBV20-1; abundance: -; CDR3aa: CSAGDRDSSSYEQYF
v_gene: TRBV7-9; abundance: -; CDR3aa: CASRPQLQGADTGELFF
v_gene: TRBV7-2; abundance: -; CDR3aa: CASSLWGQETQYF
v_gene: TRBV10-3; abundance: few; CDR3aa: CAINPGYTDPADTQYF
v_gene: TRBV4-1; abundance: few; CDR3aa: CASSQDGTLSLDTGELFF
v_gene: TRBV6-5; abundance: -; CDR3aa: CASRVQETQYF
v_gene: TRBV6-5; abundance: few; CDR3aa: CASSYAQGNQPQHF
v_gene: TRBV29-1; abundance: many; CDR3aa: CSVVAGVQETQYF
v_gene: TRBV20-1; abundance: few; CDR3aa: CSASGSTYEQYF
v_gene: TRBV28; abundance: -; CDR3aa: CATSLPGWQETQYF
v_gene: TRBV20-1; abundance: few; CDR3aa: CSARDWASGSTDTQYF
v_gene: TRBV7-8; abundance: -; CDR3aa: CASSRGQGGYEQYF
v_gene: TRBV5-1; abundance: few; CDR3aa: CASSLEASGDSHEQYF
v_gene: TRBV18; abundance: -; CDR3aa: CASRAGGVFAEAFF
v_gene: TRBV7-9; abundance: medium-sized; CDR3aa: CASSLDSLTDTQYF
v_gene: TRBV5-4; abundance: few; CDR3aa: CASSLRGGPTGELFF
v_gene: TRBV29-1; abundance: -; CDR3aa: CSVEGGRGEETQYF
v_gene: TRBV3-1; abundance: few; CDR3aa: CASRQDRGTEAFF
v_gene: TRBV9; abundance: few; CDR3aa: CASSPPREVSSTDTQYF
v_gene: TRBV7-9; abundance: -; CDR3aa: CASLLLAGGTTGELFF